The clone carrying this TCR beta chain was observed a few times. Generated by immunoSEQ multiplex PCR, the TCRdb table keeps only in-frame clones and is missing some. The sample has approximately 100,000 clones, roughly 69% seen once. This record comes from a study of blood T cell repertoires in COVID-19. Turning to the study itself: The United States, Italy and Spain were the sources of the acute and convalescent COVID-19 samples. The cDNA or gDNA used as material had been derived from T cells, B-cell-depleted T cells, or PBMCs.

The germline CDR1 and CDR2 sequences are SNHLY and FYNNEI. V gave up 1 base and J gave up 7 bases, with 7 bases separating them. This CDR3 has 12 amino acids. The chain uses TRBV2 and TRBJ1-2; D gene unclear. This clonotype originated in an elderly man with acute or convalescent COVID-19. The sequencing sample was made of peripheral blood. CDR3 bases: TGTGCCAGCAGTGAAGGGCAGTTTGGCTACACCTTC. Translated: CASSEGQFGYTF.